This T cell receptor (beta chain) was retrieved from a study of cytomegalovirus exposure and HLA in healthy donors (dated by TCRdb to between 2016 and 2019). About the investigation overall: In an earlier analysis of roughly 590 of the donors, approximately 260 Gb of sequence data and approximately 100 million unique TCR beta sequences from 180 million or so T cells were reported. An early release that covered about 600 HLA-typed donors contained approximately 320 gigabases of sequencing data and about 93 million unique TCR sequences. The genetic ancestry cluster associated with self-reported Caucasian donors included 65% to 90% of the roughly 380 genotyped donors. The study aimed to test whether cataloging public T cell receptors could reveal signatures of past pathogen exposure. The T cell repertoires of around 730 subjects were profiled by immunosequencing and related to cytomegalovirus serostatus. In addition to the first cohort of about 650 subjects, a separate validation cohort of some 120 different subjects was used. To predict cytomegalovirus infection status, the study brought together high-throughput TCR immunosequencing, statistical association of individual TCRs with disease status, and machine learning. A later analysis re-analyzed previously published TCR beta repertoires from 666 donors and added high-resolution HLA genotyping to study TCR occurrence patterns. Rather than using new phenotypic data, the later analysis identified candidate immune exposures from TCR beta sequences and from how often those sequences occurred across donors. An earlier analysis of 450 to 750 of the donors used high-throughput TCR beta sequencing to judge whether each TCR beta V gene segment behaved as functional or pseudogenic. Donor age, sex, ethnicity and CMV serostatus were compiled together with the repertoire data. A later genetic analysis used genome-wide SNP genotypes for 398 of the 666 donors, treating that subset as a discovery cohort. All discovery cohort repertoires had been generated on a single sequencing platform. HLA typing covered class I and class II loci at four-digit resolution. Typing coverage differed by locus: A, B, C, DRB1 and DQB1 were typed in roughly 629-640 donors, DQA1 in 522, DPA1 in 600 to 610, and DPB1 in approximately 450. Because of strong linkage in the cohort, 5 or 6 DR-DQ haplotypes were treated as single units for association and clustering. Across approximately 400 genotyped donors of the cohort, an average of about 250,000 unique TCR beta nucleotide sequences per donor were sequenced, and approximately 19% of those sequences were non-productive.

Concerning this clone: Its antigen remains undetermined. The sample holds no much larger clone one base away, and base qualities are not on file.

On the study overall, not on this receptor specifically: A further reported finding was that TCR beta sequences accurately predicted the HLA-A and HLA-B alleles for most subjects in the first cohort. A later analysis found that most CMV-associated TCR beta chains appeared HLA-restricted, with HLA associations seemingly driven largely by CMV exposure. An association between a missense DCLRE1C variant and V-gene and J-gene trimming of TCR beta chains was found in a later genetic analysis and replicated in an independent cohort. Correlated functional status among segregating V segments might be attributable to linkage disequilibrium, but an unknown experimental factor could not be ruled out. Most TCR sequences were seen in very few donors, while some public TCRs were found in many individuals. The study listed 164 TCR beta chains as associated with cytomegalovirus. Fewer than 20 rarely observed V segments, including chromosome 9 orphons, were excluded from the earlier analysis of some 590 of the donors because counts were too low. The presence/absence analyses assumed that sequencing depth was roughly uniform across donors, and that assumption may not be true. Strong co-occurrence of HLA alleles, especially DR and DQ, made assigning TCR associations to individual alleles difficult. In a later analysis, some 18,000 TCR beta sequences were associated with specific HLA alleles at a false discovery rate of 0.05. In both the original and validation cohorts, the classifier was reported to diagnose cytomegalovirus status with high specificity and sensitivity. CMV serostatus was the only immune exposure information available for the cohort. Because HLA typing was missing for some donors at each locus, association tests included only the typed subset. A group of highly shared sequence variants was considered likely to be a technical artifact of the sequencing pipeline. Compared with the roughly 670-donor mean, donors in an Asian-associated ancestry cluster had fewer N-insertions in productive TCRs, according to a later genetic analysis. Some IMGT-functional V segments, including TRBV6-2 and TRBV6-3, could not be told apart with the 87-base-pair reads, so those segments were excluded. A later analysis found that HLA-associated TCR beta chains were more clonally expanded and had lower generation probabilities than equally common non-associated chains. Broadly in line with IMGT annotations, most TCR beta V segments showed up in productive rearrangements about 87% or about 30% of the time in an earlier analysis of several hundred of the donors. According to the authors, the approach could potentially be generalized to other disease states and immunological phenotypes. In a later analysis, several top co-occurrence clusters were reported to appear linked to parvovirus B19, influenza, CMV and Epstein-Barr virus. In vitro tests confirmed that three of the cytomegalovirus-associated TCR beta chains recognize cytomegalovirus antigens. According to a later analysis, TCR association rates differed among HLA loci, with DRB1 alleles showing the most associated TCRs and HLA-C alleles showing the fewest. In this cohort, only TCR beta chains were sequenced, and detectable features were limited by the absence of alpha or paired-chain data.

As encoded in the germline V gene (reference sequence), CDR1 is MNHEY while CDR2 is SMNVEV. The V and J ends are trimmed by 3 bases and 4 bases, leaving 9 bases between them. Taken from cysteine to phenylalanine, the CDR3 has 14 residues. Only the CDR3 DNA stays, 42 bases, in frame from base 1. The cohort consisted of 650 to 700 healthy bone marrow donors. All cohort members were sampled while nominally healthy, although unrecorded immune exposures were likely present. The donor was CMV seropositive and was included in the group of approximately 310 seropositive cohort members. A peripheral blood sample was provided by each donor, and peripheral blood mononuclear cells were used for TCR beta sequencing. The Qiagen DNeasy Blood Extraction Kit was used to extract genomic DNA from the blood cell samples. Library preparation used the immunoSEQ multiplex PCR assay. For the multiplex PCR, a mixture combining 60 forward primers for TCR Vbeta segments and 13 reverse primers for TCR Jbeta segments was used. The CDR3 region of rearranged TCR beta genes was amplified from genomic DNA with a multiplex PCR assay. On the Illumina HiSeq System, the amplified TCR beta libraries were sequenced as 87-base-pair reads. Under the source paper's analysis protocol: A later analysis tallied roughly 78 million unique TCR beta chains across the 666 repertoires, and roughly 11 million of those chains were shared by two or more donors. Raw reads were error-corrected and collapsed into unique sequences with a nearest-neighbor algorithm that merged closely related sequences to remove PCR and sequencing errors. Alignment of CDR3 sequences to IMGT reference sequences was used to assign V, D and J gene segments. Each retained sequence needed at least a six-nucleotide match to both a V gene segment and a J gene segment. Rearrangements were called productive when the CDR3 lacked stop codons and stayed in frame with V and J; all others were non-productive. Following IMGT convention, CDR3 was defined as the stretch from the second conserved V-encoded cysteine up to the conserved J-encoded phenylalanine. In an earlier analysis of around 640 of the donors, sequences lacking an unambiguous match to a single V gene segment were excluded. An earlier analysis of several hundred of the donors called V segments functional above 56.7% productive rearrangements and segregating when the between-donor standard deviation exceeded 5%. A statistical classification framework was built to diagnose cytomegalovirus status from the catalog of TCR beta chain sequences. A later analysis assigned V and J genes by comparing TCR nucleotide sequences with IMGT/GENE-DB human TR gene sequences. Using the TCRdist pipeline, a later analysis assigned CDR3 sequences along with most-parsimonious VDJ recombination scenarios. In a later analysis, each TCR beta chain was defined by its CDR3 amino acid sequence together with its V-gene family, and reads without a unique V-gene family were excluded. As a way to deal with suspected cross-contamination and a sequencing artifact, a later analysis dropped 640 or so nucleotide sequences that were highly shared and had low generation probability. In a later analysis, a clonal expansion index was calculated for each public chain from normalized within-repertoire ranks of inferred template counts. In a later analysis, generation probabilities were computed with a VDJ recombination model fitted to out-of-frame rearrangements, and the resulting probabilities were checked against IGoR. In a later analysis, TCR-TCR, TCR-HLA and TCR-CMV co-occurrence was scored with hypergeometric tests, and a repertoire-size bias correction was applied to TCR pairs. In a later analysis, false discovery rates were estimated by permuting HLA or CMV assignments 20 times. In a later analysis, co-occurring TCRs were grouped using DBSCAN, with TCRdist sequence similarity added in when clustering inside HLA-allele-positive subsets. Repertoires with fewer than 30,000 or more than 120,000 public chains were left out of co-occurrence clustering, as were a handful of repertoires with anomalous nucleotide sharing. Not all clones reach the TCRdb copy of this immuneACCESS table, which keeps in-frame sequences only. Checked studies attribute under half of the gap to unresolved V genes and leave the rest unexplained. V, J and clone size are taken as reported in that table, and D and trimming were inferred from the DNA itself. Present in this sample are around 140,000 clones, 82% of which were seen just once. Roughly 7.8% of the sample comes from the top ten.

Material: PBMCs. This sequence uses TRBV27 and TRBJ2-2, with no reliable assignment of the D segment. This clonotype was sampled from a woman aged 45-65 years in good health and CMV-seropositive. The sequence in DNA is TGTGCCAGCAGTTTGGAGTTGGGCACCGGGGAGCTGTTTTTT. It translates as CASSLELGTGELFF.